This T cell receptor (beta chain) was sequenced during a study of shared clonotypes between healthy human individuals. Study-wide background: Per donor, CD8 memory used one plate, CD8 naive used two, CD4 memory used three and CD4 naive used three. Study results and limitations: Of the naive CD4 clonotypes, about 5% were shared across four donors.

About this clone itself: The antigen remains unidentified.

Using immunoSEQ multiplex PCR, the repertoire was profiled, and TCRdb retains in-frame clones only, with some absent. The sample records some 2,000,000 clones, roughly 94% being singletons. The CDR3 contains 12 residues. Germline V gives CDR1 SGHDN, CDR2 FVKESK. The ends were cut back, 4 bases at V and 10 bases at J, with 11 bases in the middle. The chain joins TRBV14 to TRBJ2-1, with D hard to call. The source is a young man in good health. Input material: naive CD4+ T cells sorted from blood. Subset described: CD45RA+ positively selected. Here the CDR3 reads CASSLNRREQFF. The CDR3 DNA sequence: TGTGCCAGCAGCCTGAACCGTAGGGAGCAGTTCTTC.